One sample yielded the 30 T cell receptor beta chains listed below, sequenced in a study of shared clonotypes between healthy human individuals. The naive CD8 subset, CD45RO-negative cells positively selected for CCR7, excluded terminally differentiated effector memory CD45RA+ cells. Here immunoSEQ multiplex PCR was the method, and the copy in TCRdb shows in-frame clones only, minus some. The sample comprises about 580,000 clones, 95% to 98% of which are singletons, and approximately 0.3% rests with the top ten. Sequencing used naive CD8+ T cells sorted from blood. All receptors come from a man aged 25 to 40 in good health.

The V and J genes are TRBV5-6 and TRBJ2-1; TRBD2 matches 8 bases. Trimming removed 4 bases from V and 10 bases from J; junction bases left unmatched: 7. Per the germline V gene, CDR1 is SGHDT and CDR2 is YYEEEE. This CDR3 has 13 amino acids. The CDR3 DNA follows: TGTGCCAGCAGCCAAGCGGGAGTCGCCGAGCAGTTCTTC. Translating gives CASSQAGVAEQFF.

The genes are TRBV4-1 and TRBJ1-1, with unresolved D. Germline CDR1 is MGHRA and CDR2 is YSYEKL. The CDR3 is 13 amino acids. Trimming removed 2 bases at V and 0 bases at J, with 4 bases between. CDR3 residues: CASSQTLNTEAFF. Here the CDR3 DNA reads TGCGCCAGCAGCCAAACATTGAACACTGAAGCTTTCTTT.

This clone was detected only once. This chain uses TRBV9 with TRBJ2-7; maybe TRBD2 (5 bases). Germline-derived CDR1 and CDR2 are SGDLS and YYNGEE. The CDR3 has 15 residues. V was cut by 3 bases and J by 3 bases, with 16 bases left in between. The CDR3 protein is CASSANSGYNYEQYF. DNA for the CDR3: TGTGCCAGCAGCGCCAATTCGGGGTACAACTACGAGCAGTACTTC.

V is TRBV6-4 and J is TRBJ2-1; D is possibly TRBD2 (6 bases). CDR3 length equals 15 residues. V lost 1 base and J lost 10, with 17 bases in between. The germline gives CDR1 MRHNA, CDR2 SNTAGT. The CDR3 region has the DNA TGTGCCAGCAGTGACTGGACATCGAGCGGGCTCGAGCAGTTCTTC. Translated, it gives CASSDWTSSGLEQFF.

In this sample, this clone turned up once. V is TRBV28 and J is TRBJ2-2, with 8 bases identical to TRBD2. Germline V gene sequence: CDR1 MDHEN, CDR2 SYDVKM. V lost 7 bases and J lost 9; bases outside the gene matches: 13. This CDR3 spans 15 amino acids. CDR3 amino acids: CASNPGRVFWRELFF. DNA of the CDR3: TGTGCCAGCAACCCCGGGAGGGTATTCTGGCGGGAGCTGTTTTTT.

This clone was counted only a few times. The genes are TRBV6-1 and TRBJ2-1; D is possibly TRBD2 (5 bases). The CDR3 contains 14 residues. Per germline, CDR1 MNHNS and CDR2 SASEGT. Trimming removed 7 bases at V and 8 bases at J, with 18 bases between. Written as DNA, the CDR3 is TGTGCCAGCAAACCAGCGGCAGACCGTTATGAGCAGTTCTTC. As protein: CASKPAADRYEQFF.

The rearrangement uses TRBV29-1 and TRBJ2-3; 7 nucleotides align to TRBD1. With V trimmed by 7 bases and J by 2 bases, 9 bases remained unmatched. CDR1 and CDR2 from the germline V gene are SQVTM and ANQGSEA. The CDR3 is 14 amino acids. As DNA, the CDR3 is TGCAGCGGGGGACAGAACCCCATCACAGATACGCAGTATTTT. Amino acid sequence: CSGGQNPITDTQYF.

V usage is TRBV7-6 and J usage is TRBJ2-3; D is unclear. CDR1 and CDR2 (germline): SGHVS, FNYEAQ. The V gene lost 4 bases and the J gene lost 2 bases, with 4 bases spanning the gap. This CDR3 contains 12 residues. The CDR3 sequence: CASSSFTDTQYF. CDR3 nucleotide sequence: TGTGCCAGCAGCTCATTCACAGATACGCAGTATTTT.

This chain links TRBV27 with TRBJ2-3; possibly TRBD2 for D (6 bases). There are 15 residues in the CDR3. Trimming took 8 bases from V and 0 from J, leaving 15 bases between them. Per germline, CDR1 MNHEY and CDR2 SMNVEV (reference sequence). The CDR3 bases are TGTGCCAGCTCCTCTGGGAGCGGGAGCACAGATACGCAGTATTTT. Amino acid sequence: CASSSGSGSTDTQYF.

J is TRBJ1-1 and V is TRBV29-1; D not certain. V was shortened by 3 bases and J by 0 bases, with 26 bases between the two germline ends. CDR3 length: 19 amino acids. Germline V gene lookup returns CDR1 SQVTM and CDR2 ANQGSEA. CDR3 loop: CSVEVGAAVPRSMNTEAFF. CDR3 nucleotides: TGCAGCGTTGAGGTGGGCGCCGCAGTCCCGAGGTCCATGAACACTGAAGCTTTCTTT.

The CDR3 here is CASSQGNQPQHF. CDR3 in DNA: TGTGCCAGCAGCCAGGGGAATCAGCCCCAGCATTTT. This rearrangement joins TRBV7-2 to TRBJ1-5; D perhaps matches TRBD1 (6 bases). The CDR3 covers 12 residues. Germline CDR1 is SGHTA and CDR2 is FQGNSA. V shed 5 bases and J shed 4 bases, with 6 bases lying between them.

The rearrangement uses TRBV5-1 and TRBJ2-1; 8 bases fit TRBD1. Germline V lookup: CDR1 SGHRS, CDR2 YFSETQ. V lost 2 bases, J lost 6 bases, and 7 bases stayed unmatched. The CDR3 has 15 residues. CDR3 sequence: CASSLTGTGPNEQFF. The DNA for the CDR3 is TGCGCCAGCAGCTTAACCGGGACAGGACCCAATGAGCAGTTCTTC.

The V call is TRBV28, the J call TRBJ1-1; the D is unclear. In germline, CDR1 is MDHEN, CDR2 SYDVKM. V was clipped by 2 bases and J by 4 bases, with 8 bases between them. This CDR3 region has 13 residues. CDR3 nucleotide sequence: TGTGCCAGCAGTTTAGGAATTTCCACTGAAGCTTTCTTT. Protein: CASSLGISTEAFF.

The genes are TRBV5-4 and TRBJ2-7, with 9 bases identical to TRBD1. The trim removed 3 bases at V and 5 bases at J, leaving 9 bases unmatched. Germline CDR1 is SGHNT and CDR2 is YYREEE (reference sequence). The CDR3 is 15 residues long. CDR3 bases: TGTGCCAGCAGCTCGGGGACAGGGAGGAACGACGAGCAGTACTTC. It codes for CASSSGTGRNDEQYF.

The DNA for the CDR3 is TGTGCCAGCAGCTTTGAGGCCTACGAGCAGTACTTC. Protein: CASSFEAYEQYF. The rearrangement uses TRBV5-6 and TRBJ2-7; no firm D call. The ends were cut back, 2 bases at V and 2 bases at J, with 5 bases in the middle. This CDR3 comprises 12 residues. CDR1 is SGHDT and CDR2 is YYEEEE in the germline V gene.

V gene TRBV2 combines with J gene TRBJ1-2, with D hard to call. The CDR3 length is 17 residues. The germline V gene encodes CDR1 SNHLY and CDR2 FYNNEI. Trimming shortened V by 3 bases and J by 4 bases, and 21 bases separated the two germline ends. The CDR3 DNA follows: TGTGCCAGCAGTGAGTCCTTTTTGGCCTCGGCGAGCTATGGCTACACCTTC. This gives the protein CASSESFLASASYGYTF.

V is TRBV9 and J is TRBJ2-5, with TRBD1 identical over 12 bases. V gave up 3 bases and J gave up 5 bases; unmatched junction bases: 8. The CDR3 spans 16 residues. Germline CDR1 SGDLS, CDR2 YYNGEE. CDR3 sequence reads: CASSAGDRGRRETQYF. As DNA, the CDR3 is TGTGCCAGCAGCGCCGGGGACAGGGGGCGGCGGGAGACCCAGTACTTC. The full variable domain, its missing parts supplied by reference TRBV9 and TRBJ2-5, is DSGVTQTPKHLITATGQRVTLRCSPRSGDLSVYWYQQSLDQGLQFLIQYYNGEERAKGNILERFSAQQFPDLHSELNLSSLELGDSALYFCASSAGDRGRRETQYFGPGTRLLVL.

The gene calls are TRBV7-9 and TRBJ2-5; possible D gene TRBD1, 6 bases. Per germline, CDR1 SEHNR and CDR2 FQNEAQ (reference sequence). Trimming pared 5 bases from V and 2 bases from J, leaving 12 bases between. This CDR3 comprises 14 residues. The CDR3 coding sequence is TGTGCCAGCAGCCCGGACAGCGAGCAAGAGACCCAGTACTTC. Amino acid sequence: CASSPDSEQETQYF.

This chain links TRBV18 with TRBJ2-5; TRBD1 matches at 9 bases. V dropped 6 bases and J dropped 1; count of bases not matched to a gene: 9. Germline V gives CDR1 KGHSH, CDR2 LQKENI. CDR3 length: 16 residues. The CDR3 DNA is TGTGCCAGCTCGGCGGGACAGGGTGGATTCCAAGAGACCCAGTACTTC. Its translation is CASSAGQGGFQETQYF.

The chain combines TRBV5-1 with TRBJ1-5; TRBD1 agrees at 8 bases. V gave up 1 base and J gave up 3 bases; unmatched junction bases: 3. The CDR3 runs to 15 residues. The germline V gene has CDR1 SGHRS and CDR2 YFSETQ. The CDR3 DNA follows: TGCGCCAGCAGCTTGTCAGGGGGCGTCAATCAGCCCCAGCATTTT. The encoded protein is CASSLSGGVNQPQHF.

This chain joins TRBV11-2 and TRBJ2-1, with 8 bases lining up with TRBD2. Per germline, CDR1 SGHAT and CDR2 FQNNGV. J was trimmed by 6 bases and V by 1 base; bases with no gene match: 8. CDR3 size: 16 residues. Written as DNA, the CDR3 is TGTGCCAGCAGCTTAGCGGGAGGGTTCTCGTCCAATGAGCAGTTCTTC. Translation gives CASSLAGGFSSNEQFF.

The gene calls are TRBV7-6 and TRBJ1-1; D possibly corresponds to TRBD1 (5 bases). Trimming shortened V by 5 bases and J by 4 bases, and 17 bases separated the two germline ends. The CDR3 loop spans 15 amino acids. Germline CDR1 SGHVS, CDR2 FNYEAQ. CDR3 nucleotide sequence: TGTGCCAGCAGCCCACAAGGAGGGGAGGGCACTGAAGCTTTCTTT. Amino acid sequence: CASSPQGGEGTEAFF.

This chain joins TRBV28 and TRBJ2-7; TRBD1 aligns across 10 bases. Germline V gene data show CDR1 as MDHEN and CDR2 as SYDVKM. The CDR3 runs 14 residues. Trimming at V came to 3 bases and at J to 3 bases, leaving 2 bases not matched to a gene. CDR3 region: CASSFGQGGYEQYF. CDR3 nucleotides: TGTGCCAGCAGTTTTGGACAGGGGGGCTACGAGCAGTACTTC.

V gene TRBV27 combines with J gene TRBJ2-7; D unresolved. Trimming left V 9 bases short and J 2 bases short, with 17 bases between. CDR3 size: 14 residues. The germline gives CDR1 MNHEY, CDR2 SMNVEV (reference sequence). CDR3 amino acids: CASNNTTLAYEQYF. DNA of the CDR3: TGTGCCAGTAACAACACGACTCTTGCCTACGAGCAGTACTTC.

The DNA for the CDR3 is TGTGCCAGCAGCTTAGTGAGAGGAGGGCTCAATGAGCAGTTCTTC. It encodes CASSLVRGGLNEQFF. This rearrangement joins TRBV7-9 to TRBJ2-1, with D maybe TRBD2 (6 bases). CDR3 size: 15 residues. Germline CDR1 reads SEHNR; CDR2 reads FQNEAQ (reference sequence). Trimming took 1 base from V and 6 from J, leaving 13 bases between them.

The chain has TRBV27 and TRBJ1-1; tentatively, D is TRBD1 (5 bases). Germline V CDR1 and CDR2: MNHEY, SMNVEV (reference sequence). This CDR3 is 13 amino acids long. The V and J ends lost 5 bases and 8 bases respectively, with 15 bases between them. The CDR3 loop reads CASSPSHRLEAFF. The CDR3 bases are TGTGCCAGCAGTCCCTCACACAGGCTCGAAGCTTTCTTT.

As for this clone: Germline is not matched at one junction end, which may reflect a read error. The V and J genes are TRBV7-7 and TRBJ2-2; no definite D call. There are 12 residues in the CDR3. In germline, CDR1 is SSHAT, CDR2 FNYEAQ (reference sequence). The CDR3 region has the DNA TGTGCTAGCAGCTTAGGGACCGGGGAGCTGTTTTTT. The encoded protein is CASSLGTGELFF.

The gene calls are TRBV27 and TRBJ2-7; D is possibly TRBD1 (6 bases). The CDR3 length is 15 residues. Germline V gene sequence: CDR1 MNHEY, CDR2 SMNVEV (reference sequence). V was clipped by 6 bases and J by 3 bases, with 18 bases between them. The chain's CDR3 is CASSGYGTRIYEQYF. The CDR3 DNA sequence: TGTGCCAGCAGCGGATACGGGACAAGGATCTACGAGCAGTACTTC.

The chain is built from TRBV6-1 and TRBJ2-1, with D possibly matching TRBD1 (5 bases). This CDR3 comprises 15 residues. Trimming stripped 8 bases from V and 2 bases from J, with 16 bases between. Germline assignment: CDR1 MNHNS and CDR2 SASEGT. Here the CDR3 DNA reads TGTGCCAGCCCAAGGGAAGGGGTCCCCTACAATGAGCAGTTCTTC. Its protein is CASPREGVPYNEQFF.

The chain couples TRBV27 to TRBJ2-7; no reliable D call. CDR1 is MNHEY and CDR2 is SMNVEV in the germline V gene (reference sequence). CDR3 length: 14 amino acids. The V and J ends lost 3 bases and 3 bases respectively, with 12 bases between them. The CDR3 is CASSFSRESYEQYF. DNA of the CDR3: TGTGCCAGCAGTTTCAGTCGCGAGAGCTACGAGCAGTACTTC.